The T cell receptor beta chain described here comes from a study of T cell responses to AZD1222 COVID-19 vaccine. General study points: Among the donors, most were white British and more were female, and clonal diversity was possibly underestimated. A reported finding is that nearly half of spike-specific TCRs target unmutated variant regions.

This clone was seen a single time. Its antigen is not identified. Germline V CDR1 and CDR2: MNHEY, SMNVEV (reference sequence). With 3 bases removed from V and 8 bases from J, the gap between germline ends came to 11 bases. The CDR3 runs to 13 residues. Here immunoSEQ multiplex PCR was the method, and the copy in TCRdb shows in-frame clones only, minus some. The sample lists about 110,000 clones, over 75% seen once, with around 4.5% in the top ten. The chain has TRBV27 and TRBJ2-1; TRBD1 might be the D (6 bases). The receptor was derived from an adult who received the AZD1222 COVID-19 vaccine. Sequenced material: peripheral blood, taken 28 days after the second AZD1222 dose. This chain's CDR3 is CASSFRQVHEQFF. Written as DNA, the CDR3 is TGTGCCAGCAGTTTCCGACAGGTCCATGAGCAGTTCTTC.